The present entry profiles one T cell receptor (beta chain) with its context. Its antigen remains unidentified. V gave up 5 bases and J gave up 6 bases, with 12 bases separating them. Per the germline V gene, CDR1 is SEHNR and CDR2 is FQNEAQ (reference sequence). The CDR3 sequence is 13 residues long. The sample is drawn from a study of long-term antiretroviral therapy in people with HIV. Regarding the study as a whole: Pre-ART expanded clones dominated the repertoire at every time point. Unavailable data included ART adherence, viral resistance and therapy changes (switches in treatment).

Investigators performed immunoSEQ version v3.0 at survey level. The repertoire was sequenced with immunoSEQ multiplex PCR; TCRdb's copy has only in-frame clones and lacks some. The sample lists about 24,000 clones, more than 75% occurring once. Each HIV participant was treated in the United States. V and J are TRBV7-9 and TRBJ2-3; D call uncertain. This TCR came from a man aged 25 to 45 with HIV. The source material was unsorted PBMCs, sampled 4.4 years after starting antiretroviral therapy. The CDR3 sequence: CASSLASSDTQYF. The CDR3 region has the DNA TGTGCCAGCAGCCTTGCTTCGTCCGATACGCAGTATTTT.